The TCR beta chain under discussion was sequenced for a study of immune evolution from preneoplasia to lung adenocarcinoma. The germline CDR1 and CDR2 sequences are DFQATT and SNEGSKA (reference sequence). The CDR3 spans 11 residues. Deletions cut 1 base from V and 8 bases from J, with 8 bases between. Assay: immunoSEQ multiplex PCR; the TCRdb copy retains only in-frame clones and omits some. The sample includes about 4,000 clones, 75% to 85% of them seen just once. This clonotype originated in a person aged 35 to 59 with lung adenocarcinoma. Some clones in this sample may be carry-over from other donors' samples. The J gene is TRBJ1-2, the V gene TRBV20-1, with D unresolved. The sequenced sample consisted of FFPE invasive lung adenocarcinoma tissue. CDR3 bases: TGCAGTGCTAGAGCCGGGTGGGGCTACACCTTC. It codes for CSARAGWGYTF.